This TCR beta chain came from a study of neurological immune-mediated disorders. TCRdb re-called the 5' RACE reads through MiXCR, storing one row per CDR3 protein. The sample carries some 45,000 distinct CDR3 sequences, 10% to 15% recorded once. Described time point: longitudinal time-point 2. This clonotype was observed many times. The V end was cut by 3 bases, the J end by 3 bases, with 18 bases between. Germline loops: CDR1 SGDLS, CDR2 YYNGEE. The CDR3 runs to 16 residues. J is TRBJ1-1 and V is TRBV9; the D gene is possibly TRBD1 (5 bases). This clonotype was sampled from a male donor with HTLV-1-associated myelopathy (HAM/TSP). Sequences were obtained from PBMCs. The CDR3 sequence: CASSARAEGLYTEAFF. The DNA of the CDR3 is TGTGCCAGCAGCGCCCGCGCGGAGGGGCTTTACACTGAAGCTTTCTTT. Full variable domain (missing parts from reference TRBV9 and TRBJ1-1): DSGVTQTPKHLITATGQRVTLRCSPRSGDLSVYWYQQSLDQGLQFLIQYYNGEERAKGNILERFSAQQFPDLHSELNLSSLELGDSALYFCASSARAEGLYTEAFFGQGTRLTVV.